The 17 T cell receptor beta chains listed next were all sequenced from one sample in a study of cytomegalovirus exposure and HLA in healthy donors. It was with 60 Vbeta and 13 Jbeta primers that the PCR ran. Sequencing was performed with immunoSEQ multiplex PCR; in TCRdb, only in-frame clones are kept and a portion is missing. Of 150,000 to 250,000 clones listed, around 79% are singletons. Input material: PBMCs. These receptors were taken from a woman between 25 and 40 years old in good health and CMV-seropositive.

This chain connects TRBV10-3 to TRBJ2-7; TRBD1 is a possible D gene (6 bases). The CDR3 sequence is 14 residues long. Per germline, CDR1 ENHRY and CDR2 SYGVKD. V was cut by 6 bases and J by 0 bases, with 12 bases left in between. The CDR3 loop is CAIRRDILSYEQYF. CDR3 sequence (DNA): TGTGCCATCAGGAGGGACATACTCTCCTACGAGCAGTACTTC.

V gene TRBV9 combines with J gene TRBJ2-5; TRBD2 aligns across 8 bases. The trim removed 4 bases at V and 1 base at J, leaving 3 bases unmatched. This CDR3 spans 14 amino acids. Germline V gene sequence: CDR1 SGDLS, CDR2 YYNGEE. For the CDR3, the DNA is TGTGCCAGCAGCCCGGGGGGGTTCCAAGAGACCCAGTACTTC. This translates into CASSPGGFQETQYF. The full variable domain, rest sourced from reference TRBV9 and TRBJ2-5, is DSGVTQTPKHLITATGQRVTLRCSPRSGDLSVYWYQQSLDQGLQFLIQYYNGEERAKGNILERFSAQQFPDLHSELNLSSLELGDSALYFCASSPGGFQETQYFGPGTRLLVL.

J is TRBJ2-7 and V is TRBV19; D perhaps matches TRBD1 (6 bases). The CDR3 spans 13 residues. Trimming pared 5 bases from V and 1 base from J, leaving 9 bases between. CDR1 and CDR2 from the germline V gene are LNHDA and SQIVND (reference sequence). CDR3 nucleotide sequence: TGTGCCAGTAGTTACAGGGAGTCCTACGAGCAGTACTTC. It is translated as CASSYRESYEQYF.

The J gene is TRBJ1-2, the V gene TRBV25-1; D might be TRBD1 (6 bases). The CDR3 has 15 residues. V lost 6 bases and J lost 8, with 22 bases in between. Germline CDR1 reads MGHDK; CDR2 reads SYGVNS. In nucleotides, the CDR3 is TGTGCCAGCAGAGGGGAACGTAAACAGGGAGTCGGCTACACCTTC. Its protein is CASRGERKQGVGYTF.

V is TRBV5-1 and J is TRBJ2-5, with 9 bases matching TRBD1. The CDR3 spans 15 residues. V gave up 4 bases and J gave up 4 bases; unmatched junction bases: 8. Germline CDR1 and CDR2: SGHRS and YFSETQ. Here the CDR3 reads CASSLSGTGSETQYF. In nucleotides, the CDR3 is TGCGCCAGCAGCCTTTCCGGGACAGGGTCAGAGACCCAGTACTTC.

The chain is built from TRBV7-8 and TRBJ2-7; 14 nucleotides match TRBD2. Per the germline V gene, CDR1 is SGHVS and CDR2 is FQNEAQ. CDR3 length: 15 residues. Trimming at V came to 10 bases and at J to 6 bases, leaving 11 bases not matched to a gene. CDR3 protein: CATIMGLAGAGEQYF. CDR3 DNA sequence: TGTGCCACCATTATGGGACTAGCGGGGGCCGGCGAGCAGTACTTC.

The chain couples TRBV4-3 to TRBJ1-1; TRBD1 agrees at 8 bases. The CDR3 has 15 residues. V was pared by 2 bases and J by 1 base, with 3 bases of the junction left unmatched. Germline CDR1 is LGHNA and CDR2 is YSLEER. CDR3 amino acids: CASSQRDRGNTEAFF. The CDR3 DNA sequence: TGCGCCAGCAGCCAACGAGACAGGGGGAACACTGAAGCTTTCTTT.

The genes are TRBV7-8 and TRBJ2-7; perhaps TRBD2 as D (6 bases). CDR3 length: 14 amino acids. Germline values: CDR1 SGHVS, CDR2 FQNEAQ. Deletions cut 2 bases from V and 2 bases from J, with 10 bases between. CDR3 region: CASSLSGLTYEQYF. DNA of the CDR3: TGTGCCAGCAGCTTATCGGGACTGACCTACGAGCAGTACTTC.

This clone was counted between two and nine times. This chain links TRBV5-1 with TRBJ1-4, with 7 bases that match TRBD1. The CDR3 is made up of 14 amino acids. After removal of 4 bases from V and 5 bases from J, the junction contained 5 bases not matched to a gene. In germline, CDR1 is SGHRS, CDR2 YFSETQ. The DNA of the CDR3 is TGCGCCAGCAGCCCCGGGACAGTCAATGAAAAACTGTTTTTT. Amino acid sequence: CASSPGTVNEKLFF.

This rearrangement joins TRBV27 to TRBJ1-1, with TRBD1 identical over 7 bases. Germline CDR1 reads MNHEY; CDR2 reads SMNVEV (reference sequence). The trim removed 4 bases at V and 1 base at J, leaving 0 bases unmatched. This CDR3 has 13 amino acids. This CDR3 is CASSYRGNTEAFF. The CDR3, as DNA: TGTGCCAGCAGTTACAGGGGGAACACTGAAGCTTTCTTT.

V usage is TRBV18 and J usage is TRBJ1-1, with unresolved D. V lost 2 bases to trimming and J lost 0 bases, with 10 bases between them. This CDR3 has 15 residues. Germline V lookup: CDR1 KGHSH, CDR2 LQKENI. Here the CDR3 reads CASSPRPAMNTEAFF. The CDR3 coding sequence is TGTGCCAGCTCACCAAGGCCAGCGATGAACACTGAAGCTTTCTTT.

The chain links TRBV18 to TRBJ2-2; 9 nucleotides agree with TRBD1. V was clipped by 4 bases and J by 9 bases; unmatched bases: 15. Looked up from germline, CDR1 is KGHSH and CDR2 is LQKENI. The CDR3 is made up of 17 amino acids. The CDR3 coding sequence is TGTGCCAGCTCACGTGAACGAAGACAGGGGGTATCGCGGGAGCTGTTTTTT. This codes for CASSRERRQGVSRELFF.

The chain recombines TRBV6-5 with TRBJ1-1, with TRBD1 as a possible D gene (5 bases). V dropped 0 bases and J dropped 4 bases, with 9 bases sitting between them. CDR3 length: 14 amino acids. Germline CDR1 and CDR2: MNHEY and SVGAGI. The CDR3 coding sequence is TGTGCCAGCAGTTACTCTGCGGGGGGCACTGAAGCTTTCTTT. This encodes CASSYSAGGTEAFF.

This chain joins TRBV29-1 and TRBJ2-1; the match to TRBD2 covers 9 bases. In germline, CDR1 is SQVTM, CDR2 ANQGSEA. This CDR3 region has 16 residues. V gave up 6 bases and J gave up 0 bases; unmatched junction bases: 9. CDR3 region: CSVGGAGGSSYNEQFF. Written as DNA, the CDR3 is TGCAGCGTGGGGGGGGCGGGAGGGAGCTCCTACAATGAGCAGTTCTTC.

This clone was seen more than once but under ten times. CDR3 sequence reads: CASSQQGRDTEAFF. Here the CDR3 DNA reads TGTGCCAGCAGTCAACAGGGAAGGGACACTGAAGCTTTCTTT. The chain carries TRBV2 and TRBJ1-1, with a possible D match to TRBD1 (6 bases). Germline V gene lookup returns CDR1 SNHLY and CDR2 FYNNEI. Trimming stripped 5 bases from V and 3 bases from J, with 13 bases between. The CDR3 has 14 residues.

The V call is TRBV10-3, the J call TRBJ2-1; 15 nucleotides align to TRBD2. CDR1 is ENHRY and CDR2 is SYGVKD in the germline V gene. The CDR3 loop spans 16 amino acids. V was clipped by 6 bases and J by 7 bases; unmatched bases: 7. The CDR3 sequence: CAISGLAGGGRNEQFF. CDR3 bases: TGTGCCATCAGCGGACTAGCGGGAGGGGGTAGAAATGAGCAGTTCTTC.

Only one count was recorded for this clone. The chain couples TRBV6-1 to TRBJ2-2; TRBD1 aligns across 8 bases. The trim removed 6 bases at V and 6 bases at J, leaving 3 bases unmatched. The CDR3 extends over 13 amino acids. CDR1 and CDR2 from the germline V gene are MNHNS and SASEGT. The CDR3 loop is CASRGQGPGELFF. Here the CDR3 DNA reads TGTGCCAGCAGAGGACAGGGCCCCGGGGAGCTGTTTTTT.